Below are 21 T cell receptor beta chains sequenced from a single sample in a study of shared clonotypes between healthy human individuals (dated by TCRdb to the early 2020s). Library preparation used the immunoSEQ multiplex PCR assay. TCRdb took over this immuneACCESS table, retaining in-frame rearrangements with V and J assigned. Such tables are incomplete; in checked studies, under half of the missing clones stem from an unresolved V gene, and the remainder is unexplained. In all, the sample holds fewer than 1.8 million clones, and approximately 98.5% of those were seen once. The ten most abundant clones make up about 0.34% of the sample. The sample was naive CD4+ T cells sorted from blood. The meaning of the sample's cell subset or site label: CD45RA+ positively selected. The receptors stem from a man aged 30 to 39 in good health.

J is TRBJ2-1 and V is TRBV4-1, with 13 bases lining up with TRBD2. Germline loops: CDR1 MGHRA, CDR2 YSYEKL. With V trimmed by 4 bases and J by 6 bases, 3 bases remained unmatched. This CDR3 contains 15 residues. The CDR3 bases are TGCGCCAGCAGCCCTCGACTAGCGGGAGGCAATGAGCAGTTCTTC. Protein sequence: CASSPRLAGGNEQFF.

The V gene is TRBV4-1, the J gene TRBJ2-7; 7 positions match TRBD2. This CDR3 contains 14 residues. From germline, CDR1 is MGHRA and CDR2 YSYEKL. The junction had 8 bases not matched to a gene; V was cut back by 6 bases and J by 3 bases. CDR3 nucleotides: TGCGCCAGCAGTCGAACTAGCGACAACTACGAGCAGTACTTC. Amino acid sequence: CASSRTSDNYEQYF.

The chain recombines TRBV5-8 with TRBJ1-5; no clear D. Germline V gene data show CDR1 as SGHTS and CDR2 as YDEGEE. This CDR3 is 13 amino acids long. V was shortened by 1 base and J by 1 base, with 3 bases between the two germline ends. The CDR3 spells CASSLTSNQPQHF. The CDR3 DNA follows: TGTGCCAGCAGCTTGACGAGCAATCAGCCCCAGCATTTT. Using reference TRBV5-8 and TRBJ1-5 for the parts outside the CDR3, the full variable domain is EAGVTQSPTHLIKTRGQQATLRCSPISGHTSVYWYQQALGLGLQFLLWYDEGEERNRGNFPPRFSGRQFPNYSSELNVNALELEDSALYLCASSLTSNQPQHFGDGTRLSIL.

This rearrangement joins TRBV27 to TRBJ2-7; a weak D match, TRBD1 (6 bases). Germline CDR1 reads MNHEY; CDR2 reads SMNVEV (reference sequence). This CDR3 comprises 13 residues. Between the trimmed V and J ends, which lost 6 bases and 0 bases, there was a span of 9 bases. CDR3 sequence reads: CASSRDNSYEQYF. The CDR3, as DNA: TGTGCCAGCAGCCGGGACAACTCCTACGAGCAGTACTTC.

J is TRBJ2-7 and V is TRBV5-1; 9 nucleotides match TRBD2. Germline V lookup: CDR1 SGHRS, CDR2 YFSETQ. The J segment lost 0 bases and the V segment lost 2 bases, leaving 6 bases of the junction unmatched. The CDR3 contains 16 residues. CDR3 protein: CASSFGLAKSSYEQYF. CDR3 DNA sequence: TGCGCCAGCAGCTTCGGACTAGCGAAGAGCTCCTACGAGCAGTACTTC.

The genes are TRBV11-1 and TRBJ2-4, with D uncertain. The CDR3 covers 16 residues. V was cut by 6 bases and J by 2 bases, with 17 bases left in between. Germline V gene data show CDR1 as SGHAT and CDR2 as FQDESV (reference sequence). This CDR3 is CASSPSSAATKNIQYF. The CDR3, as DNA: TGTGCCAGCAGTCCCTCAAGCGCAGCCACCAAAAACATTCAGTACTTC.

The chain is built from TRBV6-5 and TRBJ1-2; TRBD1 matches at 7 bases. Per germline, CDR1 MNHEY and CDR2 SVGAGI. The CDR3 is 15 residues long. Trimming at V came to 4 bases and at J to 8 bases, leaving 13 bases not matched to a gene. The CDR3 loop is CASSSSGGRLEGYTF. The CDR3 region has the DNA TGTGCCAGCAGTTCCTCAGGGGGACGGCTGGAGGGCTACACCTTC.

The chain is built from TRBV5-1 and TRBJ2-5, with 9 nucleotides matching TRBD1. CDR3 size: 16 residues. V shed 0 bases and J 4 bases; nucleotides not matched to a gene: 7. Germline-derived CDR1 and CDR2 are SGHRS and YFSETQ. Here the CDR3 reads CASSLVGTGIGETQYF. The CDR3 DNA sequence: TGCGCCAGCAGCTTGGTTGGGACAGGGATTGGAGAGACCCAGTACTTC.

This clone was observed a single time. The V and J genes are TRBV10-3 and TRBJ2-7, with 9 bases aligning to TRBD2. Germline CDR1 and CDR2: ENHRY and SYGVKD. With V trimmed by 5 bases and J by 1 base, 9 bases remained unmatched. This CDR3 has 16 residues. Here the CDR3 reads CAISLRREGPSYEQYF. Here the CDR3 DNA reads TGTGCCATCAGTTTGAGGCGGGAGGGGCCATCCTACGAGCAGTACTTC.

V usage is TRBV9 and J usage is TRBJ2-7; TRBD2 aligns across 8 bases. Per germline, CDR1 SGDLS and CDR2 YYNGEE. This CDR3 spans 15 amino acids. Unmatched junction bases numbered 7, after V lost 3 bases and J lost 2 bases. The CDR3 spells CASSASGGGPYEQYF. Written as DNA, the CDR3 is TGTGCCAGCAGCGCCTCGGGAGGGGGACCCTACGAGCAGTACTTC. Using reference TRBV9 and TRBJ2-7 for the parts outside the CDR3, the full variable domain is DSGVTQTPKHLITATGQRVTLRCSPRSGDLSVYWYQQSLDQGLQFLIQYYNGEERAKGNILERFSAQQFPDLHSELNLSSLELGDSALYFCASSASGGGPYEQYFGPGTRLTVT.

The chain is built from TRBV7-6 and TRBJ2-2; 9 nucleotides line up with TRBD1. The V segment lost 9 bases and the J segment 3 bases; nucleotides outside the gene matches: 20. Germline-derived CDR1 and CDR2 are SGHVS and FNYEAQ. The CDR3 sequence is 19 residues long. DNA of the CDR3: TGTGCCAGGATTAACGAGGGGCGATACAGGGGGCAGGACACCGGGGAGCTGTTTTTT. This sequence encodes CARINEGRYRGQDTGELFF.

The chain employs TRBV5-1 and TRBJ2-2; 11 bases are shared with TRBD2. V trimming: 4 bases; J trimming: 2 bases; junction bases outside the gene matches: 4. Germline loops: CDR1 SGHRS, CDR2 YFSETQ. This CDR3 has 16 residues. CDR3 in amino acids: CASSALAGGNTGELFF. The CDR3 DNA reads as TGCGCCAGCAGCGCGCTAGCGGGAGGTAACACCGGGGAGCTGTTTTTT.

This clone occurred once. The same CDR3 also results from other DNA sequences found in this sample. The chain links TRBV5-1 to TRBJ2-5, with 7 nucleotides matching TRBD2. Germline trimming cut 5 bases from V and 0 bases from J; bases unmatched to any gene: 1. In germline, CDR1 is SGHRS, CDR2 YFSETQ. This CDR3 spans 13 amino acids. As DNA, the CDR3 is TGCGCCAGCAGTCGGGGGGACCAAGAGACCCAGTACTTC. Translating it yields CASSRGDQETQYF.

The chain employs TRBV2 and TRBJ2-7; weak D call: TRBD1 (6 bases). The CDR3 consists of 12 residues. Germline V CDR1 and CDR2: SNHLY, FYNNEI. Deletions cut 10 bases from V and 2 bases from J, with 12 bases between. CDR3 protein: CATKRDTYEQYF. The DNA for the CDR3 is TGTGCCACAAAACGGGACACCTACGAGCAGTACTTC.

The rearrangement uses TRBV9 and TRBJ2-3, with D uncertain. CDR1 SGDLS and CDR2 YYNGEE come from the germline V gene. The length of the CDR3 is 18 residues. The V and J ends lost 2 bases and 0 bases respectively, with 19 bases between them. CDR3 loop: CASSVGNLNRGSTDTQYF. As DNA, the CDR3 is TGTGCCAGCAGCGTCGGAAACCTTAATCGAGGTAGCACAGATACGCAGTATTTT.

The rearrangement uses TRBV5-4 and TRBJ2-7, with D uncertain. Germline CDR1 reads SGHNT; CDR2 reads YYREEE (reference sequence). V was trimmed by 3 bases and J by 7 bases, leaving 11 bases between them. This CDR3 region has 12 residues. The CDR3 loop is CASSSETWEQYF. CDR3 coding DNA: TGTGCCAGCAGCTCAGAAACATGGGAGCAGTACTTC.

The CDR3 nucleotides are TGTGCCAGCAGTCCGCCGCCCGAACTGACAGCCTACGAGCAGTACTTC. It encodes CASSPPPELTAYEQYF. The chain has TRBV28 and TRBJ2-7; TRBD1 might be the D (5 bases). Trimming removed 5 bases at V and 2 bases at J, with 19 bases between. Per germline, CDR1 MDHEN and CDR2 SYDVKM. CDR3 length: 16 residues.

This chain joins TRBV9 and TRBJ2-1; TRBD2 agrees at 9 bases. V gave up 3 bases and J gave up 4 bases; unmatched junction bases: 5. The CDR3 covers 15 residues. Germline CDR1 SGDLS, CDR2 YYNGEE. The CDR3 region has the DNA TGTGCCAGCAGCGCCCGACTAGCGGAGTACAATGAGCAGTTCTTC. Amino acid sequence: CASSARLAEYNEQFF.

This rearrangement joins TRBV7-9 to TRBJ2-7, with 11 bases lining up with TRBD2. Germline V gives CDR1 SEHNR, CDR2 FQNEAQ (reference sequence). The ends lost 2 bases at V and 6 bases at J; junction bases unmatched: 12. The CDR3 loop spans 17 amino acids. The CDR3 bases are TGTGCCAGCAGCTTAACTACAGGGACTAGCGGACTGACCGAGCAGTACTTC. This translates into CASSLTTGTSGLTEQYF. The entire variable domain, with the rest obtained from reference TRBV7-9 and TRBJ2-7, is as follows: DTGVSQNPRHKITKRGQNVTFRCDPISEHNRLYWYRQTLGQGPEFLTYFQNEAQLEKSRLLSDRFSAERPKGSFSTLEIQRTEQGDSAMYLCASSLTTGTSGLTEQYFGPGTRLTVT.

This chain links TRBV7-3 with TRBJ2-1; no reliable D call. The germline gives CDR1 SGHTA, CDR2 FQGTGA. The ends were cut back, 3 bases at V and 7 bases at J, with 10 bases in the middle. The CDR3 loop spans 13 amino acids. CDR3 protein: CASSFRRENEQFF. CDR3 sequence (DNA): TGTGCCAGCAGCTTTCGGCGAGAGAATGAGCAGTTCTTC.

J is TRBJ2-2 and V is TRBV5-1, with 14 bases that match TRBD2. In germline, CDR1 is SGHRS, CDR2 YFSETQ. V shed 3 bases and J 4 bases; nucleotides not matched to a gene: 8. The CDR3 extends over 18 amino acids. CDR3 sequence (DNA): TGCGCCAGCAGCTCAACGGGACTAGCGGGAGCGATCACCGGGGAGCTGTTTTTT. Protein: CASSSTGLAGAITGELFF.